A selection of T cell receptor beta chains follows, all from one sample in a study of control samples from healthy donors and cancer patients. Sequencing was performed with immunoSEQ multiplex PCR; in TCRdb, only in-frame clones are kept and a portion is missing. Of 100,000 to 150,000 clones in the sample, about 89% are singletons; the top ten hold approximately 2.9%. The specimen was blood. These receptor sequences come from a man between 60 and 75 years old in good health. Each CDR3 is given with its conserved first and last residue. The D gene is left open where the match is weak. The listing skips clone size in some rows; elsewhere it reads once, few, many or a size class.

cdr3_aa	cdr3_nt	clone_size	j_call	d_call	v_call
CAISPGTGGGSNSPLHF	TGTGCCATCAGTCCCGGGACAGGAGGGGGTTCAAATTCACCCCTCCACTTT	-	TRBJ1-6	TRBD1	TRBV10-3
CASSTRDRGNYGYTF	TGTGCCAGTAGTACCCGGGACAGGGGTAACTATGGCTACACCTTC	-	TRBJ1-2	TRBD1	TRBV19
CASSFSSGGAYNEQFF	TGTGCCAGCAGCTTTTCTAGCGGGGGGGCCTACAATGAGCAGTTCTTC	-	TRBJ2-1	TRBD2	TRBV7-2
CSVDNGLAESIQYF	TGCAGCGTTGATAATGGACTAGCAGAATCCATTCAGTACTTC	-	TRBJ2-4	TRBD2	TRBV29-1
CASSFRGDGYTF	TGTGCCAGCAGTTTCAGGGGAGATGGCTACACCTTC	-	TRBJ1-2	-	TRBV6-5
CATSDSGQRPQYF	TGTGCCACCAGTGATTCGGGACAGCGGCCCCAATATTTT	-	TRBJ1-3	TRBD1	TRBV24-1
CASSWPPGRPDSYEQYF	TGCGCCAGCAGCTGGCCCCCCGGCAGGCCCGACTCCTACGAGCAGTACTTC	once	TRBJ2-7	-	TRBV5-1
CASSLAGTLNEKLFF	TGTGCCAGCAGCTTGGCCGGCACACTAAATGAAAAACTGTTTTTT	-	TRBJ1-4	-	TRBV5-4
CASSPGPNYGYTF	TGTGCCAGTAGTCCGGGCCCCAACTATGGCTACACCTTC	-	TRBJ1-2	-	TRBV19
CASTLMGQGPPEQYF	TGTGCCAGCACCCTAATGGGACAGGGGCCACCCGAGCAGTACTTC	-	TRBJ2-7	TRBD1	TRBV7-2